Listed below are T cell receptor beta chains from one sample, sequenced in a study of glioma-infiltrating T cells. Via MiXCR, TCRdb re-called the multiplex PCR reads, giving one row per CDR3 protein. The sample includes 45,000 or so distinct CDR3 sequences, 20% to 25% of them seen just once. Sequencing was carried out using glioma tissue, nonneoplastic brain tissue, or PBMCs (not recorded which). The source of these receptors is a human donor with low-grade glioma or glioblastoma, undergoing nonglioma brain surgery, or in good health (not recorded which). Both conserved end residues are part of each CDR3. D genes are given only for firm matches. The size of a clone is reported for some rows only, either as once, few or many, or as a class for expanded clones.

d_call	clone_size	j_call	v_call	cdr3_aa	cdr3_nt
.	many	TRBJ2-7	TRBV6-2/TRBV6-3	CASMGMGPHEQYF	TGTGCCAGCATGGGAATGGGCCCGCACGAGCAGTACTTC
.	many	TRBJ2-3	TRBV4-1	CASSKTRTDTQYF	TGCGCCAGCAGCAAGACGCGCACAGATACGCAGTATTTT
TRBD1	many	TRBJ1-6	TRBV19	CASSSGTVESPLHF	TGTGCCAGTAGCTCCGGGACAGTTGAATCACCCCTCCACTTT
.	few	TRBJ1-1	TRBV19	CASSSTSGGTEAFF	TGTGCCAGTAGTTCTACATCAGGCGGGACTGAAGCTTTCTTT
.	many	TRBJ2-1	TRBV2	CASSIVNEQFF	TGTGCCAGCAGTATAGTCAATGAGCAGTTCTTC
.	many	TRBJ1-5	TRBV14	CASFRKTTVDNQPQHF	TGTGCCAGCTTTCGGAAAACGACAGTTGATAATCAGCCCCAGCATTTT
.	few	TRBJ1-6	TRBV2	CASSESRGGNSPLHF	TGTGCCAGCAGTGAAAGTCGGGGAGGGAATTCACCCCTCCACTTT
.	many	TRBJ1-2	TRBV6-1	CASIPTGTYGYTF	TGTGCCAGCATCCCAACAGGTACCTATGGCTACACCTTC
.	few	TRBJ1-4	TRBV12-3/TRBV12-4	CASSFAGKLFF	TGTGCCAGCAGTTTCGCCGGAAAACTGTTTTTT
.	many	TRBJ2-2	TRBV3-1	CASRPPGLNTGELFF	TGTGCCAGCAGGCCTCCGGGACTTAACACCGGGGAGCTGTTTTTT
TRBD2	.	TRBJ2-5	TRBV7-9	CASKREQETQYF	TGTGCCAGCAAGCGGGAGCAAGAGACCCAGTACTTC
.	many	TRBJ1-6	TRBV7-2	CASSLIGSPLHF	TGTGCCAGCAGCTTAATAGGTTCACCCCTCCACTTT
.	many	TRBJ2-1	TRBV18	CASSPKSGRPTYNEQFF	TGTGCCAGCTCACCAAAATCGGGTAGGCCAACCTACAATGAGCAGTTCTTC
TRBD1	large	TRBJ2-1	TRBV7-2	CASSPQTGSYNEQFF	TGTGCCAGCAGCCCGCAGACAGGGTCCTACAATGAGCAGTTCTTC
.	.	TRBJ2-1	TRBV3-1	CASSQDREGNPSEQFF	TGTGCCAGCAGCCAAGATCGTGAGGGCAACCCTTCTGAGCAGTTCTTC
.	many	TRBJ2-5	TRBV2	CASRYQETQYF	TGTGCCAGCAGATACCAAGAGACCCAGTACTTC
.	many	TRBJ2-5	TRBV7-9	CASSRGTPETQYF	TGTGCCAGCAGCCGGGGGACACCTGAGACCCAGTACTTC
.	many	TRBJ2-3	TRBV7-6	CASSLAGVSTDTQYF	TGTGCCAGCAGCTTAGCTGGAGTTAGCACAGATACGCAGTATTTT
.	many	TRBJ2-1	TRBV10-3	CATRDSSSYNEQFF	TGTGCCACTCGGGACTCTAGCTCCTACAATGAGCAGTTCTTC
.	.	TRBJ2-5	TRBV9	CASSVVEHSETQYF	TGTGCCAGCAGCGTAGTCGAACATTCCGAGACCCAGTACTTC
.	.	TRBJ2-5	TRBV11-2	CASSLVLRYQETQYF	TGTGCCAGCAGCTTAGTTCTCCGGTACCAAGAGACCCAGTACTTC
.	.	TRBJ2-2	TRBV12-5	CASGLGLANTGELFF	TGTGCTAGTGGTTTGGGACTAGCGAACACCGGGGAGCTGTTTTTT
.	medium-sized	TRBJ1-2	TRBV28	CASSMDNYGYTF	TGTGCCAGCAGCATGGACAACTATGGCTACACCTTC
.	few	TRBJ2-1	TRBV3-1	CASSQPGRSYNEQFF	TGTGCCAGCAGCCAACCGGGTCGCTCCTACAATGAGCAGTTCTTC
TRBD1	few	TRBJ2-2	TRBV3-1	CASSQQGAYGELFF	TGTGCCAGCAGCCAACAGGGGGCTTACGGGGAGCTGTTTTTT
.	many	TRBJ2-1	TRBV7-2	CASSLPDFRSYNEQFF	TGTGCCAGCAGCTTACCGGACTTCCGCTCCTACAATGAGCAGTTCTTC
.	many	TRBJ2-3	TRBV18	CASSHIASTDTQYF	TGTGCCAGCTCACACATAGCTAGCACAGATACGCAGTATTTT
TRBD1	few	TRBJ2-3	TRBV12-3/TRBV12-4	CASSRTGLEDTQYF	TGTGCCAGCAGTCGGACAGGGTTGGAAGATACGCAGTATTTT
TRBD1	.	TRBJ2-3	TRBV11-2	CASSLDLSAGQGGVETQYF	TGTGCCAGCAGCTTAGATCTCTCCGCGGGACAGGGCGGAGTAGAGACGCAGTATTTT